This section outlines one TCR beta chain sequence together with its context. Method: immunoSEQ multiplex PCR; TCRdb's copy keeps in-frame clones and lacks some. The sample has about 2.4 million clones; 93% are singletons. This entry comes from a study of shared clonotypes between healthy human individuals. The CDR3 runs 16 residues. Germline V gives CDR1 SGHRS, CDR2 YFSETQ. V trimming: 7 bases; J trimming: 5 bases; junction bases outside the gene matches: 13. The sequence was collected from a man aged 18 to 29 in good health. Some clones in this sample may be carry-over from other donors' samples. Input material: naive CD4+ T cells from PBMCs. Documented subset: CD45RA+ positively selected. The chain carries TRBV5-1 and TRBJ2-1, with 9 bases fitting TRBD2. CDR3 amino acids: CASDGSVSGSNNEQFF. For the CDR3, the DNA is TGCGCCAGCGACGGCTCGGTTAGCGGGAGCAACAATGAGCAGTTCTTC.